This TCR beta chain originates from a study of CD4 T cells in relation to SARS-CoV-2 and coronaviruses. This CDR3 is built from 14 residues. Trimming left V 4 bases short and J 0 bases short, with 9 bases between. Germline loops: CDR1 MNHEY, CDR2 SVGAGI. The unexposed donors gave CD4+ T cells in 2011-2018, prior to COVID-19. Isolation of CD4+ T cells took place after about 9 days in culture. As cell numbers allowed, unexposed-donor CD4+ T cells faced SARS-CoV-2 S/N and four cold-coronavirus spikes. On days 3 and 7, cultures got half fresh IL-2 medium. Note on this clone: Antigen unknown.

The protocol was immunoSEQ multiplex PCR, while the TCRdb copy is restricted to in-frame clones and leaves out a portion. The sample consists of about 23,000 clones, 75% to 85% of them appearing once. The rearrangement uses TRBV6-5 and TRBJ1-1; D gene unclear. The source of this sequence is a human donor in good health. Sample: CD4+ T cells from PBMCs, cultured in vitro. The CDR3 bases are TGTGCCAGCAGTTCCTCCAGCATGAACACTGAAGCTTTCTTT. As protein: CASSSSSMNTEAFF.